The entry that follows covers one T cell receptor beta chain sequence. These data belong to a study of blood T cell repertoires in COVID-19. Study summary: Nucleic acid was either cDNA or gDNA, and it came from T cells, B-cell-depleted T cells, or PBMCs.

The CDR3 spans 14 residues. Per the germline V gene, CDR1 is KGHSH and CDR2 is LQKENI. V was clipped by 4 bases and J by 4 bases; unmatched bases: 5. In the study's own analysis: Amplified reference gene primers provided the basis for estimating nucleated cell counts. Data came from immunoSEQ multiplex PCR; TCRdb stores just in-frame clones and leaves some out. V and J calls and clone size follow that table, whereas D and trimming were derived from the DNA. The data contain around 500,000 clones, approximately 88% of them singletons. Ages ranged from roughly 18 to 100 years, with residence in 20 to 30 US areas. Cohorts were based on clinical histories the participants reported.

This TCR derives from a woman in her thirties or forties who had recovered from COVID-19. The V and J genes are TRBV18 and TRBJ1-2; 8 nucleotides align to TRBD1. Sequencing was performed on PBMCs or T cells enriched from blood (not recorded which). The CDR3: CASSQGQDPYGYTF. The CDR3 DNA is TGTGCCAGCTCACAGGGACAGGACCCCTATGGCTACACCTTC.